This TCR beta chain is from a study of cytomegalovirus exposure and HLA in healthy donors. In germline, CDR1 is SGHRS, CDR2 YFSETQ. This CDR3 has 16 amino acids. Between the trimmed V and J ends, which lost 0 bases and 5 bases, there was a span of 17 bases. A multiplex PCR was run with 60 Vbeta primers and 13 Jbeta primers. Method: immunoSEQ multiplex PCR; TCRdb's copy keeps in-frame clones and lacks some. The sample lists fewer than 75,000 clones; more than 65% were seen once. Sequences were obtained from PBMCs. The sequence came from a woman in her 30s in good health and CMV-seronegative. The chain employs TRBV5-1 and TRBJ2-5; tentatively, D is TRBD2 (6 bases). CDR3 in amino acids: CASSLGGGGAGETQYF. CDR3 in DNA: TGCGCCAGCAGCTTGGGGGGAGGAGGAGCCGGTGAGACCCAGTACTTC.